Sequencing of this TCR beta chain was carried out in a study of cytomegalovirus exposure and HLA in healthy donors. 60 Vbeta and 13 Jbeta primers were used in PCR. Produced via immunoSEQ multiplex PCR; TCRdb's table is partial and in-frame only. Here the sample spans 150,000 to 200,000 clones, more than 70% being singletons. With respect to this clone: The antigen is not known.

Study observations and caveats: Follow-up analysis found HLA locus-dependent TCR association rates, highest for DRB1 and lowest for HLA-C.

Sequencing was done on a sample of PBMCs. This TCR was sampled from a woman aged 40 to 50 in good health and CMV-seronegative.

CDR3 region: CAWTHGRANEKLFF. In nucleotides, the CDR3 is TGTGCCTGGACCCATGGGAGGGCGAATGAAAAACTGTTTTTT. The chain is built from TRBV30 and TRBJ1-4; D uncertain. The germline CDR1 and CDR2 sequences are GTSNPN and SVGIG (reference sequence). With 4 bases removed from V and 5 bases from J, the gap between germline ends came to 14 bases. CDR3 length: 14 amino acids.